This T cell receptor (beta chain) is from a study of post-analysis software for immune sequencing data. Study context: Recorded subtypes: relapsing-remitting, secondary progressive, progressive-relapsing; some patients unannotated. Overall study findings and caveats: Roughly five TRBV segments occurring more often in patients than controls included TRBV5-6, TRBV5-1 and TRBV20-1.

Concerning this clonotype itself: No antigen is known for it.

Unique molecular identifiers were built into the TCR beta cDNA libraries. TCRdb itself ran the PCR reads through MiXCR, one entry per CDR3 protein. This sample has 450,000 to 650,000 distinct CDR3 sequences, with roughly two fifths found just once. V was clipped by 4 bases and J by 0 bases, with 13 bases between them. Germline assignment: CDR1 MGHRA and CDR2 YSYEKL. The CDR3 has 16 residues. This TCR was sampled from a girl aged 5-17 years with multiple sclerosis. Input material: blood. This chain connects TRBV4-1 to TRBJ2-1; tentatively, D is TRBD1 or TRBD2 (5 bases each). CDR3 amino acids: CASSPGTFDSYNEQFF. The DNA of the CDR3 is TGCGCCAGCAGCCCCGGGACCTTCGACTCCTACAATGAGCAGTTCTTC.